The 3 T cell receptor beta chains below all came from one sample that was sequenced in a study of cytomegalovirus exposure and HLA in healthy donors. The PCR used 60 Vbeta and 13 Jbeta primers. Profiled with immunoSEQ multiplex PCR; TCRdb holds only in-frame clones, not every one. The profile shows 160,000 or so clones, about 80% of them singletons. Source material: PBMCs. These receptors were obtained from a woman between 45 and 60 years old in good health and CMV-seronegative.

V and J are TRBV18 and TRBJ1-3; D might be TRBD1 (6 bases). V was shortened by 10 bases and J by 0 bases, with 16 bases between the two germline ends. Germline-derived CDR1 and CDR2 are KGHSH and LQKENI. The CDR3 has 15 residues. The DNA of the CDR3 is TGTGCCACCCAAATACAGGGCATCTCTGGAAACACCATATATTTT. This sequence encodes CATQIQGISGNTIYF.

A word on this clone: This same CDR3 is encoded by further DNA sequences in the sample. The chain employs TRBV5-1 and TRBJ2-7; 12 bases are shared with TRBD2. Germline CDR1 reads SGHRS; CDR2 reads YFSETQ. Germline trimming cut 0 bases from V and 7 bases from J; bases unmatched to any gene: 2. The CDR3 extends over 14 amino acids. CDR3 loop: CASSLGLAGDEQYF. CDR3 sequence (DNA): TGCGCCAGCAGCTTGGGACTAGCGGGAGATGAGCAGTACTTC.

The CDR3 region has the DNA TGTGCCAGTAGTATTTTTGCGGGGTTTCCTTACGAGCAGTACTTC. The encoded protein is CASSIFAGFPYEQYF. The chain employs TRBV19 and TRBJ2-7; maybe TRBD2 (6 bases). The V end was cut by 3 bases, the J end by 4 bases, with 16 bases between. CDR1 and CDR2 from the germline V gene are LNHDA and SQIVND (reference sequence). The CDR3 consists of 15 residues.